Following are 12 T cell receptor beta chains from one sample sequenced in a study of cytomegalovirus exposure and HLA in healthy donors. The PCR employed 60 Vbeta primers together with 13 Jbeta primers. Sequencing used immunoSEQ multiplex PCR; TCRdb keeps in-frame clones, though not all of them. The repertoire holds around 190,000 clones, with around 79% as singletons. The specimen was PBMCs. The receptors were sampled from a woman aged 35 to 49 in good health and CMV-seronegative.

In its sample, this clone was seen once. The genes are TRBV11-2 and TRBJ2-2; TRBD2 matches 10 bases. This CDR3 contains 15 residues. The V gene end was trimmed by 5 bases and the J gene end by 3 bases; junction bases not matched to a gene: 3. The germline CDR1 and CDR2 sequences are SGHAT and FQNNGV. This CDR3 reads CASSPGLADTGELFF. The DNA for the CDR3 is TGTGCCAGCAGCCCTGGACTAGCGGACACCGGGGAGCTGTTTTTT.

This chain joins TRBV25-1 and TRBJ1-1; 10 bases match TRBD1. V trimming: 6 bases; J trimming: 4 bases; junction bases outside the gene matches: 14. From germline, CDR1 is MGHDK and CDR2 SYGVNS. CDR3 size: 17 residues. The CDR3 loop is CASSPGLGQGRATEAFF. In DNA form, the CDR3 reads TGTGCCAGCAGCCCCGGGCTGGGACAGGGGCGGGCCACTGAAGCTTTCTTT.

The DNA for the CDR3 is TGTGCCAGCAGTTTATGGCTAGCGGGGAGCTCCTACAATGAGCAGTTCTTC. It specifies CASSLWLAGSSYNEQFF. The V and J genes are TRBV27 and TRBJ2-1, with 9 bases fitting TRBD2. Germline V lookup: CDR1 MNHEY, CDR2 SMNVEV (reference sequence). The V gene end was trimmed by 1 base and the J gene end by 0 bases; junction bases not matched to a gene: 4. The CDR3 totals 17 residues.

The CDR3 region has the DNA TGCGCCAGCAGCCTGCAGGGAAATCAGCCCCAGCATTTT. Its translation: CASSLQGNQPQHF. The chain carries TRBV4-1 and TRBJ1-5, with D perhaps TRBD1 (5 bases). Trimming cost V 4 bases and J 4 bases, with 8 bases left between them. Germline V lookup: CDR1 MGHRA, CDR2 YSYEKL. The CDR3 runs 13 residues.

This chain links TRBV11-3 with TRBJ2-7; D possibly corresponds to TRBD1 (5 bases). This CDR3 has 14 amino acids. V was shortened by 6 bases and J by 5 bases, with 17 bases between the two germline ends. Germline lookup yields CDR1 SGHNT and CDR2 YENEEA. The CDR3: CASSSPARAHEQYF. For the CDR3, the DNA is TGTGCCAGCAGTTCTCCCGCCAGGGCCCACGAGCAGTACTTC.

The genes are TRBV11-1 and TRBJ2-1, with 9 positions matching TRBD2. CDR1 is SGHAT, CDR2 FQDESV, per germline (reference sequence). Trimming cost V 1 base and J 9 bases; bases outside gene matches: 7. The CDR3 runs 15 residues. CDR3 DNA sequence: TGTGCCAGCAGCTTAGGGGGACTAGCTCTCGCTGAGCAGTTCTTC. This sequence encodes CASSLGGLALAEQFF.

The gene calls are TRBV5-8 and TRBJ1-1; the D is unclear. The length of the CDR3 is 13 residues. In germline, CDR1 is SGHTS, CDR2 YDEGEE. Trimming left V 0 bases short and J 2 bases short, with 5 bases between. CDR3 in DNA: TGTGCCAGCAGCTTGGAAGCCAACACTGAAGCTTTCTTT. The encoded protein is CASSLEANTEAFF. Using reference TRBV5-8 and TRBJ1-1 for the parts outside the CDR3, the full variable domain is EAGVTQSPTHLIKTRGQQATLRCSPISGHTSVYWYQQALGLGLQFLLWYDEGEERNRGNFPPRFSGRQFPNYSSELNVNALELEDSALYLCASSLEANTEAFFGQGTRLTVV.

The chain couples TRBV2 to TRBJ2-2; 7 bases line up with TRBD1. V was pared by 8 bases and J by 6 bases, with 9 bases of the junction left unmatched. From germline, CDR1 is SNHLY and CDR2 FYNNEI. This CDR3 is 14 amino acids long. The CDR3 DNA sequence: TGTGCCAGCGGAACAGGGGTGGGCTCCGGGGAGCTGTTTTTT. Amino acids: CASGTGVGSGELFF.

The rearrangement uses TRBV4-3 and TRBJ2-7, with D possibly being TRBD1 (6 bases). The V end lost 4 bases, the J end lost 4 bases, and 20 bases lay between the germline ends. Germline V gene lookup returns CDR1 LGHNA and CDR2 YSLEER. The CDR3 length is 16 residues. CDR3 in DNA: TGCGCCAGCAGCCCCTCTTGGGCAGGGGTATGGTACGAGCAGTACTTC. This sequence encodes CASSPSWAGVWYEQYF.

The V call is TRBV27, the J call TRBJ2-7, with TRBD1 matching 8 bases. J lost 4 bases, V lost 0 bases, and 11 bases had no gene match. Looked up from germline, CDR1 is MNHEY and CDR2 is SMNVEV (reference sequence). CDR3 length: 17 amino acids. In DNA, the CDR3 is TGTGCCAGCAGTTTATCGACCCGGGCAGGGGGCAGGTACGAGCAGTACTTC. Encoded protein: CASSLSTRAGGRYEQYF.

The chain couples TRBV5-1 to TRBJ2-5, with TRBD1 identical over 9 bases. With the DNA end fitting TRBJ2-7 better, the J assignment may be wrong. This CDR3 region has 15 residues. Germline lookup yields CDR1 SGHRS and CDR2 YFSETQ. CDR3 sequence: CASSLTGGLANEQYF. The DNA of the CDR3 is TGCGCCAGCAGCTTGACAGGGGGCTTGGCCAACGAGCAGTACTTC.

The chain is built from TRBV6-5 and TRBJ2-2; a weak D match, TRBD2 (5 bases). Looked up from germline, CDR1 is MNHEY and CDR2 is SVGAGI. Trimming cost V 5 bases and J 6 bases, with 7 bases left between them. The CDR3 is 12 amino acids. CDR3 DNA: TGTGCCAGCAGTCGAGGGTCCGGGGAGCTGTTTTTT. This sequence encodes CASSRGSGELFF.